This TCR beta chain was sequenced in a study of response to subunit inactivated influenza vaccine. TCRdb re-called the RT-PCR reads with MiXCR, one entry per CDR3 protein. The sample has hundreds of thousands of distinct CDR3 sequences; about 15% are singletons. Findings and limits, study-wide: It was the authors' suggestion that each seasonal influenza vaccination recruits few new T cells.

To note about this clonotype: Its target is unknown. The conserved phenylalanine or tryptophan normally closing the CDR3 is absent here, so this likely arose from a read error.

The sample in question was CD4+ T cells sorted from PBMCs, obtained approximately 25 months after vaccination. This receptor was obtained from a man in his fifties or sixties who received an inactivated influenza vaccine.

CDR3 protein: CASLGGGGYNEQFS. The DNA for the CDR3 is TGTGCCAGCTTAGGCGGGGGAGGCTACAATGAGCAGTTCTCC. The chain carries TRBV12-3 or TRBV12-4 and TRBJ2-1; TRBD2 matches 7 bases. The CDR3 length is 14 residues. Trimming took 8 bases from V and 3 from J; bases not matched to a gene: 7.